This T cell receptor beta chain originates from a study of blood T cell repertoires in COVID-19. Study context: The origin of the acute and convalescent COVID-19 samples was the United States, Italy and Spain. The analysed material was cDNA or gDNA that came from T cells, B-cell-depleted T cells, or PBMCs.

Assay: immunoSEQ multiplex PCR; the TCRdb copy retains only in-frame clones and omits some. Found here are 25,000 to 35,000 clones, under 95% of them singletons; the top ten hold roughly 2.3%. V was pared by 4 bases and J by 0 bases, with 15 bases of the junction left unmatched. The CDR3 contains 20 residues. CDR1 and CDR2 (germline): LGHNT, FRNRAP. This chain uses TRBV12-5 with TRBJ2-3; 11 bases map to TRBD2. What was sequenced was peripheral blood. This sequence originates from a man aged 45-60 years with active COVID-19. In nucleotides, the CDR3 is TGTGCTAGTGGTTCTTTGCGGATAGCGGGGGGGACTTCTAGCACAGATACGCAGTATTTT. As protein: CASGSLRIAGGTSSTDTQYF.